A selection of T cell receptor beta chains follows, all from one sample in a study of blood T cell repertoires in COVID-19. TCRdb's copy holds only in-frame clones and misses some; the assay was immunoSEQ multiplex PCR. The sample lists under 300,000 clones, approximately 91% seen once, with roughly 2.1% in the top ten. The specimen was peripheral blood. The receptor set was obtained from a middle-aged man with acute or convalescent COVID-19. CDR3s include the opening cysteine and the closing phenylalanine or tryptophan. The order of the fields is J gene, D gene, clone size, V gene, CDR3 protein, CDR3 DNA. A D gene is named only where the DNA matches it firmly. Size tells how often a clone was seen (once, few, many) or the class of an expanded clone, and some rows leave it out.

TRBJ1-1 | - | - | TRBV30 | CAWSGIDSLNTEAFF | TGTGCCTGGAGTGGAATCGACAGTCTGAACACTGAAGCTTTCTTT
TRBJ2-5 | - | few | TRBV5-6 | CASSPGEQETQYF | TGTGCCAGCAGCCCCGGGGAACAAGAGACCCAGTACTTC
TRBJ1-6 | - | - | TRBV5-1 | CASSLGEGHLDSPLHF | TGCGCCAGCAGCTTGGGAGAGGGACACCTTGATTCACCCCTCCACTTT
TRBJ1-1 | TRBD1 | - | TRBV4-1 | CASSPDRANTEAFF | TGCGCCAGCAGCCCGGACAGGGCGAACACTGAAGCTTTCTTT
TRBJ1-5 | - | - | TRBV7-2 | CASSFPGSNQPQHF | TGTGCCAGCAGCTTCCCAGGGTCGAATCAGCCCCAGCATTTT
TRBJ1-3 | - | - | TRBV2 | CASSLSGGGSGNTIYF | TGTGCCAGCAGTCTGAGTGGGGGGGGAAGCGGAAACACCATATATTTT
TRBJ1-5 | - | - | TRBV6-5 | CASSYIRGSQPQHF | TGTGCCAGCAGTTACATCAGGGGAAGTCAGCCCCAGCATTTT
TRBJ2-3 | - | - | TRBV18 | CASSPRGNTDTQYF | TGTGCCAGCTCACCAAGAGGAAACACAGATACGCAGTATTTT
TRBJ1-1 | - | - | TRBV19 | CASGARSTEAFF | TGTGCCAGTGGGGCCAGGAGCACTGAAGCTTTCTTT
TRBJ1-2 | TRBD1 | - | TRBV19 | CASSLPGTGSGYTF | TGTGCCAGTAGTCTCCCCGGGACAGGGAGCGGCTACACCTTC
TRBJ1-4 | - | - | TRBV4-2 | CASSQDSKQVKLFF | TGTGCCAGCAGCCAAGACTCTAAACAGGTAAAACTGTTTTTT
TRBJ2-1 | TRBD2 | few | TRBV7-8 | CASSLGASGGPEQFF | TGTGCCAGCAGCTTAGGGGCTAGCGGGGGGCCCGAGCAGTTCTTC
TRBJ2-1 | - | - | TRBV18 | CATPSAGTGDNEQFF | TGTGCCACCCCGTCGGCGGGGACCGGGGACAATGAGCAGTTCTTC
TRBJ2-7 | - | - | TRBV5-1 | CASSGESEQYF | TGCGCCAGCAGTGGGGAGTCCGAGCAGTACTTC
TRBJ2-3 | TRBD2 | - | TRBV6-1 | CASSGFLAGATDTQYF | TGTGCCAGCAGTGGATTCCTAGCGGGGGCCACAGATACGCAGTATTTT
TRBJ1-6 | - | - | TRBV5-1 | CASSLSGKFYNSPLHF | TGCGCCAGCAGCTTATCCGGGAAGTTCTATAATTCACCCCTCCACTTT
TRBJ2-7 | - | - | TRBV30 | CAWNGVQGEQYF | TGTGCCTGGAACGGGGTCCAAGGGGAGCAGTACTTC
TRBJ2-1 | - | - | TRBV5-6 | CASSPGNEQFF | TGTGCCAGCAGCCCGGGTAATGAGCAGTTCTTC
TRBJ2-1 | - | - | TRBV5-1 | CASSLAGVYEQFF | TGCGCCAGCAGCTTGGCCGGGGTCTATGAGCAGTTCTTC
TRBJ2-3 | TRBD2 | - | TRBV7-7 | CASSLTSGAGDTQYF | TGTGCTAGCAGCTTAACTAGCGGGGCTGGAGATACGCAGTATTTT
TRBJ2-7 | - | - | TRBV5-1 | CASSPLQGRSYEQYF | TGCGCCAGCAGCCCCCTCCAGGGGCGCTCCTACGAGCAGTACTTC
TRBJ2-5 | TRBD2 | - | TRBV6-5 | CASRLPGGEETQYF | TGTGCCAGCAGACTACCTGGGGGGGAGGAGACCCAGTACTTC
TRBJ1-1 | - | - | TRBV5-1 | CASSLEPMNTEAFF | TGCGCCAGCAGCTTGGAGCCCATGAACACTGAAGCTTTCTTT
TRBJ2-5 | - | - | TRBV27 | CASSFFDSRLETQYF | TGTGCCAGCAGTTTTTTCGACAGCCGGTTAGAGACCCAGTACTTC
TRBJ1-2 | TRBD1 | - | TRBV2 | CASRLQGGYTF | TGTGCCAGCAGATTACAGGGGGGCTACACCTTC
TRBJ1-1 | TRBD1 | - | TRBV6-5 | CASTQQGGAEAFF | TGTGCCAGCACCCAACAGGGGGGCGCTGAAGCTTTCTTT
TRBJ1-1 | - | - | TRBV30 | CAWSWTEGSTEAFF | TGTGCCTGGAGTTGGACTGAGGGCTCCACTGAAGCTTTCTTT
TRBJ1-2 | - | - | TRBV6-5 | CASSYLRNYGYTF | TGTGCCAGCAGTTACTTGCGAAACTATGGCTACACCTTC
TRBJ2-7 | TRBD1 | once | TRBV19 | CASTGGTGAREQYF | TGTGCCAGTACCGGTGGGACAGGGGCCAGAGAGCAGTACTTC
TRBJ2-5 | - | once | TRBV5-4 | CASSSHQGETQYF | TGTGCCAGCAGCAGCCATCAGGGAGAGACCCAGTACTTC
TRBJ2-1 | TRBD2 | - | TRBV10-3 | CAISDRTSGVSSYNEQFF | TGTGCCATCAGTGATAGGACTAGCGGGGTGAGCTCCTACAATGAGCAGTTCTTC
TRBJ1-3 | - | - | TRBV2 | CASRESSGNTIYF | TGTGCCAGCAGGGAGTCCTCTGGAAACACCATATATTTT
TRBJ2-7 | - | - | TRBV12-3/TRBV12-4 | CASSLGGVYEQYF | TGTGCCAGCAGTTTGGGGGGAGTCTACGAGCAGTACTTC
TRBJ2-3 | - | - | TRBV5-3 | CARSRGRRVTDTQYF | TGTGCCAGAAGCCGCGGACGGCGGGTCACAGATACGCAGTATTTT
TRBJ1-6 | - | few | TRBV11-2 | CASSFETGGNSPLHF | TGTGCCAGCAGCTTCGAGACAGGTGGGAATTCACCCCTCCACTTT
TRBJ2-1 | - | - | TRBV19 | CASSATYNEQFF | TGTGCCAGTAGTGCCACTTACAATGAGCAGTTCTTC
TRBJ1-5 | TRBD1 | - | TRBV5-1 | CASSLTGESQPQHF | TGCGCCAGCAGCTTAACAGGGGAAAGCCAGCCCCAGCATTTT
TRBJ1-5 | - | - | TRBV12-3/TRBV12-4 | CASKMRDQPQHF | TGTGCCAGCAAGATGCGGGACCAGCCCCAGCATTTT
TRBJ2-3 | TRBD1 | once | TRBV4-1 | CASSPRQGAMDTQYF | TGCGCCAGCAGCCCCCGACAGGGGGCGATGGATACGCAGTATTTT
TRBJ2-3 | - | once | TRBV6-4 | CASSDVGGPSDTQYF | TGTGCCAGCAGTGACGTTGGCGGGCCCTCAGATACGCAGTATTTT
TRBJ2-7 | TRBD1 | - | TRBV20-1 | CSASSPTGGDPYEQYF | TGCAGTGCTAGTAGCCCAACAGGGGGCGACCCCTACGAGCAGTACTTC
TRBJ2-5 | TRBD2 | - | TRBV7-3 | CASSALAGSPGETQYF | TGTGCCAGCAGCGCCCTAGCGGGGTCCCCTGGGGAGACCCAGTACTTC
TRBJ2-7 | - | - | TRBV5-6 | CASSPEGSLNSYEQYF | TGTGCCAGCAGCCCGGAGGGCAGCCTTAACTCCTACGAGCAGTACTTC
TRBJ1-2 | - | - | TRBV19 | CASSGAEADGYTF | TGTGCCAGTAGTGGGGCAGAAGCAGATGGCTACACCTTC
TRBJ1-5 | - | - | TRBV4-1 | CASSQYRDSNQPQHF | TGCGCCAGCAGCCAATACAGGGATAGCAATCAGCCCCAGCATTTT
TRBJ1-4 | - | - | TRBV4-1 | CASSPPSGRNEKLFF | TGCGCCAGCAGCCCCCCCTCCGGGAGGAATGAAAAACTGTTTTTT
TRBJ1-2 | - | - | TRBV5-4 | CASSPQSLSGYTF | TGTGCCAGCAGCCCACAGTCCCTCTCGGGCTACACCTTC
TRBJ1-2 | TRBD1 | - | TRBV12-5 | CASDQTGGGYGYTF | TGTGCTAGTGACCAGACAGGGGGTGGCTATGGCTACACCTTC
TRBJ1-5 | TRBD1 | - | TRBV12-5 | CASGLGDRGGNQPQHF | TGTGCTAGTGGTTTGGGGGACAGGGGTGGCAATCAGCCCCAGCATTTT
TRBJ1-2 | - | - | TRBV7-6 | CASSLAMAGLMNGYTF | TGTGCCAGCAGCTTAGCGATGGCAGGGTTGATGAATGGCTACACCTTC
TRBJ2-2 | TRBD2 | - | TRBV7-2 | CASSLKTSGRENTGELFF | TGTGCCAGCAGCTTAAAGACTAGCGGGCGGGAGAACACCGGGGAGCTGTTTTTT
TRBJ1-1 | TRBD1 | - | TRBV18 | CASSQRGQGSAEAFF | TGTGCCAGCTCACAACGGGGACAGGGGAGCGCTGAAGCTTTCTTT
TRBJ1-5 | - | once | TRBV19 | CASSIHISNQPQHF | TGTGCCAGTAGTATACACATTAGCAATCAGCCCCAGCATTTT
TRBJ2-1 | - | - | TRBV9 | CASSVEGRNSYNEQFF | TGTGCCAGCAGCGTAGAAGGGAGAAACTCCTACAATGAGCAGTTCTTC
TRBJ2-2 | - | - | TRBV7-6 | CASSLTVLRGTGELFF | TGTGCCAGCAGCCTGACAGTCCTCCGAGGCACCGGGGAGCTGTTTTTT
TRBJ1-5 | - | - | TRBV6-5 | CASSWTENQPQHF | TGTGCCAGCAGCTGGACAGAAAATCAGCCCCAGCATTTT
TRBJ2-1 | - | few | TRBV11-1 | CASSNPRGRNNEQFF | TGTGCCAGCAGCAATCCCCGGGGGAGAAACAATGAGCAGTTCTTC
TRBJ2-7 | TRBD1 | - | TRBV5-1 | CASSPGQGDYEQYF | TGCGCCAGCAGCCCAGGACAGGGAGACTACGAGCAGTACTTC